One and the same sample provided the 16 T cell receptor beta chains below, sequenced in a study of T cell repertoires in cytomegalovirus infection. Which antigens these TCRs recognize remains unknown. TCRdb itself ran the reads through MiXCR, one entry per CDR3 protein. The data show about 340,000 distinct CDR3 sequences, 25% to 30% seen once. Sequenced here: cultured PBMCs, sampled from culture after CMV antigen stimulation. These receptors were obtained from a human donor in good health (CMV status not recorded). Some clones in this sample may be carry-over from other donors' samples.

V and J are TRBV2 and TRBJ1-5; unclear D gene. Germline CDR1 reads SNHLY; CDR2 reads FYNNEI. The CDR3 extends over 15 amino acids. Trimming took 6 bases from V and 1 from J, leaving 13 bases between them. This CDR3 reads CASSARSQSNQPQHF. The CDR3 coding sequence is TGTGCCAGCAGCGCCCGCTCCCAGAGCAATCAGCCCCAGCATTTT.

This sequence joins TRBV5-4 and TRBJ1-2; tentative D call: TRBD1 (6 bases). Germline V gene sequence: CDR1 SGHNT, CDR2 YYREEE (reference sequence). The V gene lost 6 bases and the J gene lost 3 bases, with 15 bases spanning the gap. The CDR3 runs to 14 residues. CDR3 sequence reads: CASTWGQGYYGYTF. The CDR3 coding sequence is TGTGCCAGCACCTGGGGGCAGGGATACTATGGCTACACCTTC.

V usage is TRBV30 and J usage is TRBJ2-1; the D gene is possibly TRBD2 (7 bases). Germline V gene sequence: CDR1 GTSNPN, CDR2 SVGIG (reference sequence). With 0 bases removed from V and 6 bases from J, the gap between germline ends came to 24 bases. The CDR3 is 18 residues long. The CDR3 DNA sequence: TGTGCCTGGAGTGTAATAATACTCGGGGGGCGGGCTCTCAATGAGCAGTTCTTC. Amino acid sequence: CAWSVIILGGRALNEQFF.

The sample holds a few counts of this clonotype. The chain employs TRBV7-2 and TRBJ1-1; the D gene is possibly TRBD1 (5 bases). This CDR3 has 15 residues. Trimming left V 2 bases short and J 5 bases short, with 15 bases between. The germline CDR1 and CDR2 sequences are SGHTA and FQGNSA. The chain's CDR3 is CASSLYKVGQTEAFF. The CDR3, as DNA: TGTGCCAGCAGCTTATATAAGGTCGGACAAACTGAAGCTTTCTTT.

The chain is built from TRBV7-2 and TRBJ2-2, with D unclear. Germline V lookup: CDR1 SGHTA, CDR2 FQGNSA. There are 13 residues in the CDR3. Trimming took 2 bases from V and 4 from J, leaving 5 bases between them. The CDR3 loop is CASSLSSTGELFF. DNA for the CDR3: TGTGCCAGCAGCTTAAGTAGCACCGGGGAGCTGTTTTTT.

This clonotype was found once. This rearrangement joins TRBV3-1 to TRBJ1-2; unclear D gene. CDR3 length: 14 amino acids. Looked up from germline, CDR1 is LGHDT and CDR2 is YNNKEL (reference sequence). The V and J ends lost 5 bases and 2 bases respectively, with 12 bases between them. The CDR3 spells CASSEGYLNYGYTF. In DNA form, the CDR3 reads TGTGCCAGCAGCGAAGGGTATCTCAACTATGGCTACACCTTC.

The CDR3 spells CASSFRTSGRGNTGELFF. The CDR3 DNA reads TGTGCCAGCAGCTTCCGGACTAGCGGGAGGGGAAACACCGGGGAGCTGTTTTTT. This chain uses TRBV5-4 with TRBJ2-2; 15 positions match TRBD2. CDR1 is SGHNT, CDR2 YYREEE, per germline (reference sequence). J lost 2 bases, V lost 2 bases, and 4 bases had no gene match. The CDR3 covers 18 residues.

This clonotype occurred a few times. The chain joins TRBV7-3 to TRBJ1-1; tentative D call: TRBD1 (6 bases). The CDR3 contains 15 residues. Trimming cost V 5 bases and J 5 bases, with 18 bases left between them. Germline lookup yields CDR1 SGHTA and CDR2 FQGTGA. The CDR3 region has the DNA TGTGCCAGCAGCCCAGGCCAACAGGGAAGGACTGAAGCTTTCTTT. As protein: CASSPGQQGRTEAFF.

The chain recombines TRBV18 with TRBJ2-5, with a tentative D call TRBD2 (5 bases). The V gene lost 2 bases and the J gene lost 0 bases, with 13 bases spanning the gap. The CDR3 is 16 residues long. Germline V gives CDR1 KGHSH, CDR2 LQKENI. The CDR3 reads CASSPSEGSDQETQYF. The CDR3 nucleotides read TGTGCCAGCTCACCATCGGAAGGTAGCGACCAAGAGACCCAGTACTTC.

The genes are TRBV6-1 and TRBJ1-2; D may be TRBD1 (6 bases). V lost 3 bases to trimming and J lost 5 bases, with 16 bases between them. The CDR3 is 15 residues long. CDR1 MNHNS and CDR2 SASEGT come from the germline V gene. The CDR3 sequence: CASSEWTVGPYGYTF. The CDR3 DNA sequence: TGTGCCAGCAGTGAGTGGACAGTTGGACCTTATGGCTACACCTTC.

This clonotype was counted a few times. The V gene is TRBV11-1, the J gene TRBJ2-6, with D maybe TRBD1 (6 bases). Germline CDR1 is SGHAT and CDR2 is FQDESV (reference sequence). Trimming removed 3 bases at V and 0 bases at J, with 9 bases between. The CDR3 runs 16 residues. CDR3 sequence: CASSFPDSSGANVLTF. As DNA, the CDR3 is TGTGCCAGCAGCTTCCCGGACAGCTCTGGGGCCAACGTCCTGACTTTC.

This clonotype has just a few counts. V is TRBV5-1 and J is TRBJ1-3, with 7 bases matching TRBD1. The V gene's germline CDR1 is SGHRS and CDR2 YFSETQ. Unmatched junction bases numbered 3, after V lost 4 bases and J lost 2 bases. The CDR3 sequence is 14 residues long. CDR3: CASSAGTAGNTIYF. In nucleotides, the CDR3 is TGCGCCAGCAGCGCAGGGACAGCTGGAAACACCATATATTTT.

This clonotype occurred a few times. The chain links TRBV7-8 to TRBJ2-7; 13 bases align to TRBD2. The germline CDR1 and CDR2 sequences are SGHVS and FQNEAQ. V gave up 10 bases and J gave up 4 bases; unmatched junction bases: 16. The CDR3 contains 17 residues. CDR3 nucleotide sequence: TGTGCCACCTCAGGACTAGCGGGAGCCTCACGGGATTACGAGCAGTACTTC. Its translation: CATSGLAGASRDYEQYF.

This clonotype was counted between two and nine times. This sequence joins TRBV29-1 and TRBJ2-1; TRBD1 matches 10 bases. CDR1 SQVTM and CDR2 ANQGSEA come from the germline V gene. The CDR3 is 14 residues long. Trimming cost V 4 bases and J 3 bases; bases outside gene matches: 3. CDR3 nucleotide sequence: TGCAGCGTTGGGGGGACAGGGGTCTACAATGAGCAGTTCTTC. It codes for CSVGGTGVYNEQFF.

The chain combines TRBV20-1 with TRBJ1-1, with D perhaps matching TRBD1 (5 bases). The length of the CDR3 is 15 residues. Germline loops: CDR1 DFQATT, CDR2 SNEGSKA (reference sequence). V was pared by 7 bases and J by 2 bases, with 20 bases between. This CDR3 is CSVTPGKGINTEAFF. The CDR3 nucleotides read TGCAGTGTGACCCCCGGGAAGGGGATCAACACTGAAGCTTTCTTT.

The chain uses TRBV7-9 and TRBJ2-7; 7 bases fit TRBD2. The ends lost 1 base at V and 3 bases at J; junction bases unmatched: 6. In germline, CDR1 is SEHNR, CDR2 FQNEAQ (reference sequence). The CDR3 length is 15 residues. The CDR3 here is CASSLETSFGYEQYF. CDR3 sequence (DNA): TGTGCCAGCAGCTTAGAGACTAGCTTTGGCTACGAGCAGTACTTC.